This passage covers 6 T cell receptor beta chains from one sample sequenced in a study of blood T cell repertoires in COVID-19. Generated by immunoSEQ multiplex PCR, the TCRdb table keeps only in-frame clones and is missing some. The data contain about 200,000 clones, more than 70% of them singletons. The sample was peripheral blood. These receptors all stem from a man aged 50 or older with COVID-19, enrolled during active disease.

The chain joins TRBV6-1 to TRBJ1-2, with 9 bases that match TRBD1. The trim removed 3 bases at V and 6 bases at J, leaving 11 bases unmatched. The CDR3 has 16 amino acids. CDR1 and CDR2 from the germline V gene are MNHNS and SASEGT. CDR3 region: CASSDYPQGAQHGYTF. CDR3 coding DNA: TGTGCCAGCAGTGACTATCCACAGGGGGCCCAGCATGGCTACACCTTC.

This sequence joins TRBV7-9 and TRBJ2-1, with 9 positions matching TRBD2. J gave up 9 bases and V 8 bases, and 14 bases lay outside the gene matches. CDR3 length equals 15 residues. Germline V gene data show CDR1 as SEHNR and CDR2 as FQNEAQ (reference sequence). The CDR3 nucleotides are TGTGCCAGCGCTAGGCGGGAGGGGACATTGGGTGAGCAGTTCTTC. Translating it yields CASARREGTLGEQFF.

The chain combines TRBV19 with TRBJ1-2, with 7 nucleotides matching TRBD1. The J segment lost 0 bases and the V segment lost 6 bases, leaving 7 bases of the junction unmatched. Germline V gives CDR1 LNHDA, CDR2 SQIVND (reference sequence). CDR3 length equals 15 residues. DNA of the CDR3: TGTGCCAGTAGAGACCGGGGACAGACTAACTATGGCTACACCTTC. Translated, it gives CASRDRGQTNYGYTF. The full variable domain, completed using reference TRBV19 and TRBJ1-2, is DGGITQSPKYLFRKEGQNVTLSCEQNLNHDAMYWYRQDPGQGLRLIYYSQIVNDFQKGDIAEGYSVSREKKESFPLTVTSAQKNPTAFYLCASRDRGQTNYGYTFGSGTRLTVV.

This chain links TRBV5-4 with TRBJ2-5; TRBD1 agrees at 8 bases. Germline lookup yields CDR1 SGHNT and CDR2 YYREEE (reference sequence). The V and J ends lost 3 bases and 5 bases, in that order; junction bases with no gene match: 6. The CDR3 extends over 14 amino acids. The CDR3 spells CASSSPTGDETQYF. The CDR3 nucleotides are TGTGCCAGCAGCTCGCCGACAGGGGACGAGACCCAGTACTTC.

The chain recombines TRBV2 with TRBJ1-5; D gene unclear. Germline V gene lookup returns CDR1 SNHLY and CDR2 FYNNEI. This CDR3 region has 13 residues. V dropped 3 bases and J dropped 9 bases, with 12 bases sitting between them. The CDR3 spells CASSESVIGPQHF. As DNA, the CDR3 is TGTGCCAGCAGTGAGAGTGTCATTGGGCCCCAGCATTTT. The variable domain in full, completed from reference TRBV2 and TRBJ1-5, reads EPEVTQTPSHQVTQMGQEVILRCVPISNHLYFYWYRQILGQKVEFLVSFYNNEISEKSEIFDDQFSVERPDGSNFTLKIRSTKLEDSAMYFCASSESVIGPQHFGDGTRLSIL.

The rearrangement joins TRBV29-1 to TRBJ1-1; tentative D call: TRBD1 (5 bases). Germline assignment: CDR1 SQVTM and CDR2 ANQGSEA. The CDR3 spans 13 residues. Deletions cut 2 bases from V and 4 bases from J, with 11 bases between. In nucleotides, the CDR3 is TGCAGCGTTGAACGAAAACAGGCCACTGAAGCTTTCTTT. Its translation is CSVERKQATEAFF.